Shown below are 22 T cell receptor beta chains from a single sample sequenced in a study of T cells in Graves' hyperthyroidism and ophthalmopathy. Using RNA transcripts as the source, TCR beta CDR3 regions were amplified. Primed by the HTBI set, a first-round RT-PCR was run on the TCR CDR3. TCRdb independently ran MiXCR on the multiplex PCR reads; one entry per CDR3 protein. Among about 380,000 distinct CDR3 sequences listed, about 18% were seen once. The sequenced sample consisted of blood. The receptor source for this set is a man aged 18 to 29 with Graves' ophthalmopathy.

This clonotype appeared many times. This rearrangement joins TRBV6-1 to TRBJ1-5; possible D gene TRBD1, 6 bases. CDR1 MNHNS and CDR2 SASEGT come from the germline V gene. Between the trimmed V and J ends, which lost 7 bases and 0 bases, there was a span of 16 bases. CDR3 length: 16 residues. The CDR3 nucleotides are TGTGCCAGCACCCTTGAGGGGGTTGTTAGCAATCAGCCCCAGCATTTT. Its protein product is CASTLEGVVSNQPQHF.

This clonotype was detected only a few times. This chain uses TRBV7-2 with TRBJ2-2; weak D call: TRBD1 (5 bases). This CDR3 spans 16 amino acids. Germline V CDR1 and CDR2: SGHTA, FQGNSA. The V end was cut by 1 base, the J end by 10 bases, with 19 bases between. Written as DNA, the CDR3 is TGTGCCAGCAGCTTAGTCAGCAGGGCTACCACTCAGGAGCTGTTTTTT. Residues: CASSLVSRATTQELFF. The variable domain in full, completed from reference TRBV7-2 and TRBJ2-2, reads GAGVSQSPSNKVTEKGKDVELRCDPISGHTALYWYRQSLGQGLEFLIYFQGNSAPDKSGLPSDRFSAERTGGSVSTLTIQRTQQEDSAVYLCASSLVSRATTQELFFGEGSRLTVL.

This clonotype was recorded a few times. This CDR3 is CASSQGRGTHQPQHF. The CDR3 DNA sequence: TGCGCCAGCAGCCAAGGTAGGGGGACGCATCAGCCCCAGCATTTT. The chain uses TRBV4-1 and TRBJ1-5; possibly TRBD1 for D (6 bases). The CDR3 contains 15 residues. The V and J ends lost 1 base and 5 bases respectively, with 12 bases between them. Germline V gives CDR1 MGHRA, CDR2 YSYEKL.

This sequence joins TRBV14 and TRBJ1-1, with 7 bases lining up with TRBD1. The CDR3 contains 14 residues. Germline V CDR1 and CDR2: SGHDN, FVKESK. The trim removed 7 bases at V and 2 bases at J, leaving 7 bases unmatched. In DNA form, the CDR3 reads TGTGCCAGCACCAAGACAGGGAGTAACACTGAAGCTTTCTTT. Amino acid sequence: CASTKTGSNTEAFF.

This clonotype was seen at least ten times. The CDR3 protein is CASKGWGAENQPQHF. The CDR3 region has the DNA TGTGCCAGCAAAGGGTGGGGGGCAGAGAATCAGCCCCAGCATTTT. V usage is TRBV27 and J usage is TRBJ1-5; TRBD1 is a possible D gene (6 bases). CDR3 length: 15 amino acids. The germline V gene has CDR1 MNHEY and CDR2 SMNVEV (reference sequence). V gave up 7 bases and J gave up 4 bases, with 17 bases separating them.

The V and J genes are TRBV18 and TRBJ2-3; 14 bases match TRBD2. V lost 7 bases, J lost 4 bases, and 4 bases stayed unmatched. CDR3 size: 15 residues. Germline V lookup: CDR1 KGHSH, CDR2 LQKENI. Written as DNA, the CDR3 is TGTGCCAGCTTGCCGGGACTAGCGGGGGCAGATACGCAGTATTTT. It yields the protein CASLPGLAGADTQYF.

This rearrangement joins TRBV10-3 to TRBJ1-6; D unclear. The CDR3 totals 12 residues. The germline V gene encodes CDR1 ENHRY and CDR2 SYGVKD. V shed 3 bases and J shed 7 bases, with 4 bases lying between them. Here the CDR3 DNA reads TGTGCCATCAGTGATGGGAATTCACCCCTCCACTTT. Translated, it gives CAISDGNSPLHF.

This clonotype was counted ten times or more. The chain carries TRBV28 and TRBJ2-1; 8 bases fit TRBD2. CDR3 size: 15 residues. With V trimmed by 3 bases and J by 9 bases, 10 bases remained unmatched. Per germline, CDR1 MDHEN and CDR2 SYDVKM. CDR3 bases: TGTGCCAGCAGTTTGGTAGCGGGGAATCGAGGTGAGCAGTTCTTC. Residues: CASSLVAGNRGEQFF.

The chain carries TRBV6-2 or TRBV6-3 and TRBJ2-3; D remains ambiguous. This CDR3 is 13 amino acids long. Germline CDR1 is MNHEY and CDR2 is SVGEGT. The V end was cut by 9 bases, the J end by 1 base, with 11 bases between. The CDR3 loop is CASGFGGTDTQYF. The CDR3 region has the DNA TGTGCCAGTGGATTTGGGGGCACAGATACGCAGTATTTT.

This clonotype came up many times. This sequence joins TRBV5-8 and TRBJ2-5, with D tentatively TRBD1 or TRBD2 (5 bases each). The germline V gene has CDR1 SGHTS and CDR2 YDEGEE. This CDR3 is built from 15 residues. Trimming cost V 3 bases and J 5 bases, with 17 bases left between them. The DNA for the CDR3 is TGTGCCAGCAGCTCACTGGGGGTCCGGTTGGAGACCCAGTACTTC. It specifies CASSSLGVRLETQYF.

Only a few counts were recorded for this clonotype. This chain uses TRBV7-3 with TRBJ2-3; no clear D gene. Trimming cost V 6 bases and J 0 bases, with 13 bases left between them. Germline values: CDR1 SGHTA, CDR2 FQGTGA. The CDR3 runs to 15 residues. The CDR3 is CASSWGRASTDTQYF. CDR3 DNA: TGTGCCAGCAGTTGGGGAAGGGCGAGCACAGATACGCAGTATTTT.

This clonotype has only a few counts. This chain joins TRBV9 and TRBJ1-1, with D perhaps TRBD1 (5 bases). V gave up 0 bases and J gave up 9 bases, with 12 bases separating them. Germline V gives CDR1 SGDLS, CDR2 YYNGEE. The CDR3 contains 13 residues. The CDR3 nucleotides are TGTGCCAGCAGCGTAGATCCAGGGTCTCAAGCTTTCTTT. This sequence encodes CASSVDPGSQAFF.

This clonotype was counted ten times or more. The chain links TRBV6-5 to TRBJ1-6; the match to TRBD1 covers 9 bases. Germline CDR1 is MNHEY and CDR2 is SVGAGI. V was pared by 6 bases and J by 7 bases, with 7 bases of the junction left unmatched. CDR3 size: 15 residues. CDR3 amino acids: CASRTTDRGNSPLHF. The CDR3 nucleotides are TGTGCCAGCAGAACTACGGACAGGGGAAATTCACCCCTCCACTTT.

This clonotype has just a few counts. The rearrangement links TRBV24-1 to TRBJ1-4; D is perhaps TRBD1 (6 bases). The CDR3 sequence is 17 residues long. The germline gives CDR1 KGHDR, CDR2 SFDVKD. The V end was cut by 2 bases, the J end by 7 bases, with 19 bases between. CDR3 bases: TGTGCCACCAGTGATTCCACCGGGCAGGGGATTATTGAAAAACTGTTTTTT. This codes for CATSDSTGQGIIEKLFF.

Details on this clonotype: A much bigger clone sits one base away, suggesting this may be a read error. The rearrangement joins TRBV12-3 or TRBV12-4 to TRBJ2-1; no reliable D call. The J call is uncertain, as TRBJ2-7 better fits the DNA end. The CDR3 sequence is 11 residues long. As DNA, the CDR3 is TGTGCCAGCCACATGGGCAATGAGCAGTACTTC. It codes for CASHMGNEQYF.

This clonotype was seen many times. V gene TRBV7-9 combines with J gene TRBJ2-7; TRBD2 is a possible D gene (5 bases). V gave up 7 bases and J gave up 0 bases, with 13 bases separating them. Germline V CDR1 and CDR2: SEHNR, FQNEAQ (reference sequence). The CDR3 has 14 amino acids. CDR3: CASNPRGASYEQYF. The CDR3 DNA is TGTGCCAGCAACCCACGGGGAGCCTCCTACGAGCAGTACTTC.

This clonotype was recorded at least ten times. The CDR3 DNA is TGTGCCAGCAGTTATGACGGGACAGATTACGAGCAGTACTTC. Protein: CASSYDGTDYEQYF. The V gene is TRBV6-5, the J gene TRBJ2-7, with 7 bases that match TRBD1. Trimming at V came to 3 bases and at J to 4 bases, leaving 6 bases not matched to a gene. CDR3 size: 14 residues. The germline V gene encodes CDR1 MNHEY and CDR2 SVGAGI.

This clonotype has a count of ten or more. V gene TRBV20-1 combines with J gene TRBJ2-2; D ambiguous. The CDR3 has 14 amino acids. CDR1 DFQATT and CDR2 SNEGSKA come from the germline V gene (reference sequence). Trimming cost V 6 bases and J 1 base, with 12 bases left between them. This chain's CDR3 is CSASDTVNTGELFF. The CDR3 nucleotides are TGCAGTGCAAGTGATACTGTGAACACCGGGGAGCTGTTTTTT.

The CDR3 reads CASSLAGGGGGAFF. For the CDR3, the DNA is TGTGCCAGCAGCTTAGCCGGCGGTGGGGGTGGAGCTTTCTTT. The V call is TRBV7-9, the J call TRBJ1-1; tentatively, D is TRBD1 (5 bases). Germline V lookup: CDR1 SEHNR, CDR2 FQNEAQ (reference sequence). The CDR3 covers 14 residues. Trimming removed 0 bases from V and 10 bases from J, with 15 bases in between.

The gene calls are TRBV7-8 and TRBJ2-5; 16 bases are shared with TRBD2. Germline V gene data show CDR1 as SGHVS and CDR2 as FQNEAQ. The junction had 14 bases not matched to a gene; V was cut back by 4 bases and J by 6 bases. The CDR3 is made up of 19 amino acids. DNA for the CDR3: TGTGCCAGCAGCTCTTCCGACAGGGGGACTAGCGGGGGGGCTAAGACCCAGTACTTC. Its translation: CASSSSDRGTSGGAKTQYF.

This clonotype was counted at least ten times. V and J are TRBV5-1 and TRBJ1-1; a possible D gene is TRBD1 (6 bases). The CDR3 spans 15 residues. Trimming stripped 4 bases from V and 4 bases from J, with 17 bases between. Germline V lookup: CDR1 SGHRS, CDR2 YFSETQ. CDR3 sequence reads: CASSVNREKGTEAFF. CDR3 in DNA: TGCGCCAGCAGCGTTAACAGGGAAAAAGGCACTGAAGCTTTCTTT.

This clonotype was detected many times. J is TRBJ2-1 and V is TRBV20-1; possible D gene TRBD2, 6 bases. The CDR3 is made up of 15 amino acids. Trimming shortened V by 5 bases and J by 6 bases, and 20 bases separated the two germline ends. From germline, CDR1 is DFQATT and CDR2 SNEGSKA (reference sequence). CDR3 residues: CSAPGRLGTSNEQFF. The CDR3 DNA follows: TGCAGTGCTCCCGGGCGACTAGGGACCTCCAATGAGCAGTTCTTC.